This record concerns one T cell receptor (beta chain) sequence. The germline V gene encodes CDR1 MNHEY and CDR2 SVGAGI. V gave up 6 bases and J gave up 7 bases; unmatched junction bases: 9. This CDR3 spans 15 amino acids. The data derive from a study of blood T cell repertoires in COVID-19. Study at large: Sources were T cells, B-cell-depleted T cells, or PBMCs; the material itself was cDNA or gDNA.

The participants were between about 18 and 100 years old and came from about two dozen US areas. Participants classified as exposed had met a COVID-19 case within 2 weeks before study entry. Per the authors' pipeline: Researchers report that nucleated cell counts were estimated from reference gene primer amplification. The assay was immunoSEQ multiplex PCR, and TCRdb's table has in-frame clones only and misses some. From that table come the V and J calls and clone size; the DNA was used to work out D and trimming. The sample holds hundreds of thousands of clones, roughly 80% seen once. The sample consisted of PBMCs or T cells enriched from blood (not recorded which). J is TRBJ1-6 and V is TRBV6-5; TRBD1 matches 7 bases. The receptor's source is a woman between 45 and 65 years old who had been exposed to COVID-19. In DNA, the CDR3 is TGTGCCAGCAGCGGGACAGACCTTGGGAATTCACCCCTCCACTTT. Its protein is CASSGTDLGNSPLHF.